The T cell receptor (beta chain) described here comes from a study of blood T cells in healthy people across ages. Study conclusions and caveats: TCR beta diversity, measured per million T cells, fell in a roughly linear way with age.

Alongside a J-beta primer mix, a sample-barcoded 5' primer served in a second PCR lasting roughly 7 to 11 cycles. TCRdb called the 5' RACE reads again in MiXCR, with one record for every CDR3 protein. Of some 1,500,000 distinct CDR3 sequences in the sample, 42% were seen once. V gave up 7 bases and J gave up 2 bases; unmatched junction bases: 9. Germline V gives CDR1 SGHRS, CDR2 YFSETQ. This CDR3 comprises 15 residues. Remarks on this clonotype: Its target is not known.

Input material: blood. V is TRBV5-1 and J is TRBJ2-1; TRBD2 agrees at 7 bases. This clonotype was sampled from a young woman in good health. Here the CDR3 reads CASYLGGGTYNEQFF. The CDR3 DNA follows: TGCGCCAGCTATCTTGGGGGGGGGACCTACAATGAGCAGTTCTTC.